This TCR beta chain was identified during a study of CD8+CD57+ T cells in acquired aplastic anemia. Across the whole study: CD4+ and CD8+ cells, once sorted, gave DNA averaging about 3.4 ug. Mean read depth for CD4+ cells from healthy donors was around 11 million. General observations from the study: The number of CD8+ CDR3 sequences shared by patients and controls was approximately 30.

Genomic DNA was employed as the template in profiling TCR beta VDJ and CDR3. TCRdb re-analysed the reads in MiXCR, keeping a single row per CDR3 protein. In the table there are about 160,000 distinct CDR3 sequences, around 45% of which are singletons. With respect to this clonotype: What it binds is not known.

The sequence was obtained from a human donor in good health. The sequenced material came from sorted CD4+, CD8+, or CD8+CD57+ T cells (not recorded which) from PBMCs.

In DNA, the CDR3 is TGTGCCAGCAGTGATCGGACCGCTGAAAAACTGTTTTTT. Encoded protein: CASSDRTAEKLFF. The rearrangement joins TRBV2 to TRBJ1-4; D is undetermined. The CDR3 extends over 13 amino acids. Trimming removed 3 bases from V and 7 bases from J, with 9 bases in between. Germline V lookup: CDR1 SNHLY, CDR2 FYNNEI.